At least ten counts were recorded for the clone carrying this T cell receptor beta chain. Its antigen remains unidentified. These data are taken from a study of identical twins. CDR3 size: 17 residues. V lost 4 bases and J lost 9; bases outside the gene matches: 13. Looked up from germline, CDR1 is ENHRY and CDR2 is SYGVKD. Whole-study findings and limits: Beta out-of-frame twin sharing showed a weaker excess. Invariant populations such as MAIT and iNKT cells could partly muddle zero-insertion analyses. It was cross-sectional statistical analysis, not following the same donors, that the conclusions relied on.

Via MiXCR, TCRdb re-called the 5' RACE reads, giving one row per CDR3 protein. The sample yields around 670,000 distinct CDR3 sequences, around 6% seen once. This chain joins TRBV10-3 and TRBJ2-1; TRBD2 agrees at 12 bases. The source is a man aged 18 to 29 in good health. The specimen was naive T cells sorted from blood. CDR3 DNA sequence: TGTGCCATCAGTGGGGACCTAGCGGGAGGGCCGCGGAGTGAGCAGTTCTTC. This translates into CAISGDLAGGPRSEQFF.